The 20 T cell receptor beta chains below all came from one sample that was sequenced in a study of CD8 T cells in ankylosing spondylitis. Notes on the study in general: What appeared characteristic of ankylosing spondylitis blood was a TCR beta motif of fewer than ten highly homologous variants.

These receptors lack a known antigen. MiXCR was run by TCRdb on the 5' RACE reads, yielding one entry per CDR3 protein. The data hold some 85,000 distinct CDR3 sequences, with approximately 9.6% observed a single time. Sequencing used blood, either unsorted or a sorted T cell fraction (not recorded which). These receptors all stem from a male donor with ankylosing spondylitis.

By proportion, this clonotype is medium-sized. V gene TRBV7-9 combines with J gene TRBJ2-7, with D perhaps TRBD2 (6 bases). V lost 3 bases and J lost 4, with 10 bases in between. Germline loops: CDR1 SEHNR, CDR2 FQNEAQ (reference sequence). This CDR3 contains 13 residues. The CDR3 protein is CASSFRERYEQYF. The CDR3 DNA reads TGTGCCAGCAGCTTCCGGGAGCGGTACGAGCAGTACTTC.

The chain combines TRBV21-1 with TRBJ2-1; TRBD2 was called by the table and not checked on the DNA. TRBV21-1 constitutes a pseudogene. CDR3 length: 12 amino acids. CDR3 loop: CASSRREDEQFF. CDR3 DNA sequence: TGTGCCAGCAGCAGACGGGAGGATGAGCAGTTCTTC.

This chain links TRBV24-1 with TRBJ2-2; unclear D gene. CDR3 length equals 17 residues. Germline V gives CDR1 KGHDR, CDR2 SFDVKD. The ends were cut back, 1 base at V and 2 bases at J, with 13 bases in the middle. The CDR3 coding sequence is TGTGCCACCAGTGATTTCCTTGGCAGCGCCAACACCGGGGAGCTGTTTTTT. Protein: CATSDFLGSANTGELFF.

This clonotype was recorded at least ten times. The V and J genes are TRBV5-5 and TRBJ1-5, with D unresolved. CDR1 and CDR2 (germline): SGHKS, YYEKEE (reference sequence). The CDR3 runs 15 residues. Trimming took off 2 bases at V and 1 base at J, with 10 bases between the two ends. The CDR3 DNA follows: TGTGCCAGCAGCTTTGCGACACCCAGCAATCAGCCCCAGCATTTT. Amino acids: CASSFATPSNQPQHF.

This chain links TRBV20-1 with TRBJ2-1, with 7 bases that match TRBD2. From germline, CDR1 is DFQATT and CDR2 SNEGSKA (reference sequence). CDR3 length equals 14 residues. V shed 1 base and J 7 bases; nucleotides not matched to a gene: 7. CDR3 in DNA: TGCAGTGCTAGAGGTGGGCGGGAGTATAATGAGCAGTTCTTC. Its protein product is CSARGGREYNEQFF.

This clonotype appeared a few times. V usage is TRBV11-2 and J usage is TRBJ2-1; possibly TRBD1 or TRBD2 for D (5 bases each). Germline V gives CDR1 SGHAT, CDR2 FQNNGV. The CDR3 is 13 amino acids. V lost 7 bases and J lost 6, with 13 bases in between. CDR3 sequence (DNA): TGTGCCAGCACCCTGGGGGTTCTCAATGAGCAGTTCTTC. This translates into CASTLGVLNEQFF.

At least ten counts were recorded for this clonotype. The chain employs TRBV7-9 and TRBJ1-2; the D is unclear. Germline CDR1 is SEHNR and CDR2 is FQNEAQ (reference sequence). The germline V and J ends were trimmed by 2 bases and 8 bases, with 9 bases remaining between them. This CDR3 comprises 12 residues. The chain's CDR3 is CASSLSERGYTF. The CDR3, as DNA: TGTGCCAGCAGCTTAAGTGAGAGAGGCTACACCTTC.

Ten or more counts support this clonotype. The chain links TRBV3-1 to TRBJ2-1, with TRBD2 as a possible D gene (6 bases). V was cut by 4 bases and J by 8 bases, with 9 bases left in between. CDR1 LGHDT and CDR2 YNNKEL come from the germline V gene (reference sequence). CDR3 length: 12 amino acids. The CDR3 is CASSRGVDEQFF. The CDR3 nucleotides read TGTGCCAGCAGCCGCGGGGTGGATGAGCAGTTCTTC.

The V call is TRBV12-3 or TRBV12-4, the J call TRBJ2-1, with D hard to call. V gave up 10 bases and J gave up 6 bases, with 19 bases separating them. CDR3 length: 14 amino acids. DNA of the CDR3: TGTGCCACCTCAAAAGGTACCCCTGGCAATGAGCAGTTCTTC. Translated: CATSKGTPGNEQFF.

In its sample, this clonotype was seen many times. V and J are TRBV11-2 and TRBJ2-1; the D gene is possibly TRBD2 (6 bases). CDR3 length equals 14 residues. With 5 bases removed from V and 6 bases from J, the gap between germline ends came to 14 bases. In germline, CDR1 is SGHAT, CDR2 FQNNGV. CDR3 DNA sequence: TGTGCCAGCAGCGACCAGCGGGCAAGCAATGAGCAGTTCTTC. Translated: CASSDQRASNEQFF.

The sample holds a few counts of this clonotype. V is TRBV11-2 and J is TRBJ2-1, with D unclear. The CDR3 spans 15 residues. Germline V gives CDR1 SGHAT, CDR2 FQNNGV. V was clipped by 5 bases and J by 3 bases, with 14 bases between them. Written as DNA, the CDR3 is TGTGCCAGCAGCCCTGGTCTCCCTGACTACAATGAGCAGTTCTTC. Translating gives CASSPGLPDYNEQFF.

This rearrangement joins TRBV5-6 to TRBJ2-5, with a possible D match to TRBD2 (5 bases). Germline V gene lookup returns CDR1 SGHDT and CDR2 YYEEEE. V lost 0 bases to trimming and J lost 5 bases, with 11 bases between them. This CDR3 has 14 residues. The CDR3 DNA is TGTGCCAGCAGCTTGGTTCCGCGCGGGGAGACCCAGTACTTC. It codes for CASSLVPRGETQYF.

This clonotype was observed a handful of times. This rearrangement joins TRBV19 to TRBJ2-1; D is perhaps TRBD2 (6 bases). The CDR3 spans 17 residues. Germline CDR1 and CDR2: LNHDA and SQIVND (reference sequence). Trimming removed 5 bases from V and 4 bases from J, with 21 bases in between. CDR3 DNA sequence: TGTGCCAGTAGTGGGCCCCCGGGACTTTGGGGTTACAATGAGCAGTTCTTC. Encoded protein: CASSGPPGLWGYNEQFF.

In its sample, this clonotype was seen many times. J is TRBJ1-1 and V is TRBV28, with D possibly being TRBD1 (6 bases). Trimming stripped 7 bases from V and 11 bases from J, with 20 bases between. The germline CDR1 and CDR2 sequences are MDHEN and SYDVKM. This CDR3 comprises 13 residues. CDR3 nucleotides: TGTGCCAGCACTCTCGCGGGCACAGGGTTGGCTTTCTTT. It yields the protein CASTLAGTGLAFF.

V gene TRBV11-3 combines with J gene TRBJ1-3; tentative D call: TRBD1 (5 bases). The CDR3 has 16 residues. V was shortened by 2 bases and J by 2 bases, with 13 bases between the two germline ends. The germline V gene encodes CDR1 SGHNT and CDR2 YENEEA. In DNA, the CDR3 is TGTGCCAGCAGCTTATATTTCGGGGGGACTGGAAACACCATATATTTT. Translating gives CASSLYFGGTGNTIYF.

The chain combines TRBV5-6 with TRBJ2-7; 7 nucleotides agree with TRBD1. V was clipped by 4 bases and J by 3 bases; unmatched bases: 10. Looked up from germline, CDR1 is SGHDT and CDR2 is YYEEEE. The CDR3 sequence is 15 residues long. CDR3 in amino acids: CASSPLGDSSYEQYV. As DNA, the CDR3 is TGTGCCAGCAGCCCCCTCGGGGACAGTAGCTACGAGCAGTACGTC.

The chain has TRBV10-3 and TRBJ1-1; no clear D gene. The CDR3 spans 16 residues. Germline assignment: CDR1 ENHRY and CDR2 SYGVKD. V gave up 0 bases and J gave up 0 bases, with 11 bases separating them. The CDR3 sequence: CAISESESYMNTEAFF. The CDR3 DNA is TGTGCCATCAGTGAGTCAGAGAGTTACATGAACACTGAAGCTTTCTTT.

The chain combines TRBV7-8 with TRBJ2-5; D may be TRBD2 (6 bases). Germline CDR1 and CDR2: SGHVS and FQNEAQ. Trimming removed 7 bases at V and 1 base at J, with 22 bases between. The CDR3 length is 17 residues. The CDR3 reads CASTSKSPLSGQETQYF. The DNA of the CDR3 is TGTGCCAGCACCTCCAAAAGCCCCCTTAGCGGCCAAGAGACCCAGTACTTC.

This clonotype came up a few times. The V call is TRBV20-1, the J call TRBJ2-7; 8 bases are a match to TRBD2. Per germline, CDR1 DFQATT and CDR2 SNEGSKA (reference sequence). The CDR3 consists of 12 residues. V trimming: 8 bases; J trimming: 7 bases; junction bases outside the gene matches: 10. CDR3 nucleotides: TGCAGTAGAGAACGGGAGGGCGATGAGCAGTACTTC. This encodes CSREREGDEQYF.

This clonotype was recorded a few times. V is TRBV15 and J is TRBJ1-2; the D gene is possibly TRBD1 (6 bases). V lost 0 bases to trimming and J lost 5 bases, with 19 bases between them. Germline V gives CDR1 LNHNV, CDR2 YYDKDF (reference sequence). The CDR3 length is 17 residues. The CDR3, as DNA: TGTGCCACCAGCAGAGATCGAGGGGGGGCAGGGCGGTATGGCTACACCTTC. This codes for CATSRDRGGAGRYGYTF.